A single sample gave rise to the 30 T cell receptor beta chains below, sequenced in a study of cytomegalovirus exposure and HLA in healthy donors. Libraries were prepared by immunoSEQ multiplex PCR; TCRdb keeps only in-frame clonotypes and omits some of them. The table shows hundreds of thousands of clones, with roughly 90% occurring only once. Source material: PBMCs. The receptors were gathered from a woman between 18 and 29 years old in good health and CMV-seronegative.

V gene TRBV27 combines with J gene TRBJ1-2, with D possibly being TRBD1 (6 bases). This CDR3 contains 14 residues. Germline V lookup: CDR1 MNHEY, CDR2 SMNVEV (reference sequence). The V and J ends lost 3 bases and 4 bases respectively, with 12 bases between them. The CDR3 reads CASSFVRGSYGYTF. The CDR3 DNA follows: TGTGCCAGCAGTTTCGTTAGGGGGTCCTATGGCTACACCTTC.

The chain combines TRBV19 with TRBJ1-2, with TRBD1 as a possible D gene (5 bases). This CDR3 region has 12 residues. CDR1 and CDR2 (germline): LNHDA, SQIVND (reference sequence). The V gene lost 4 bases and the J gene lost 4 bases, with 7 bases spanning the gap. The CDR3 DNA is TGTGCCAGTAGTAACAGGCGCTATGGCTACACCTTC. Amino acid sequence: CASSNRRYGYTF.

The chain combines TRBV5-1 with TRBJ2-2, with D perhaps TRBD2 (6 bases). The CDR3 sequence is 15 residues long. Germline loops: CDR1 SGHRS, CDR2 YFSETQ. The V gene lost 0 bases and the J gene lost 6 bases, with 12 bases spanning the gap. CDR3 DNA: TGCGCCAGCAGCTTGGCCGGGGGAACTGCCGGGGAGCTGTTTTTT. This sequence encodes CASSLAGGTAGELFF. Using reference TRBV5-1 and TRBJ2-2 for the parts outside the CDR3, the full variable domain is KAGVTQTPRYLIKTRGQQVTLSCSPISGHRSVSWYQQTPGQGLQFLFEYFSETQRNKGNFPGRFSGRQFSNSRSEMNVSTLELGDSALYLCASSLAGGTAGELFFGEGSRLTVL.

The CDR3 region is CASSPPGGPYEQYF. The CDR3 bases are TGTGCCAGCAGCCCGCCCGGGGGGCCCTACGAGCAGTACTTC. The V call is TRBV11-2, the J call TRBJ2-7; D possibly corresponds to TRBD2 (7 bases). CDR1 and CDR2 (germline): SGHAT, FQNNGV. This CDR3 region has 14 residues. V was pared by 5 bases and J by 2 bases, with 13 bases between.

This clone was seen only once. V usage is TRBV14 and J usage is TRBJ2-1; TRBD2 matches at 14 bases. Germline V gene data show CDR1 as SGHDN and CDR2 as FVKESK. The CDR3 length is 16 residues. Trimming at V came to 1 base and at J to 10 bases, leaving 6 bases not matched to a gene. CDR3 in DNA: TGTGCCAGCAGCCAAGCCTGGACTAGCGGGAGGAGGGAGCAGTTCTTC. Its translation is CASSQAWTSGRREQFF.

The V gene is TRBV14, the J gene TRBJ1-2; D possibly corresponds to TRBD1 (5 bases). The length of the CDR3 is 16 residues. Trimming left V 3 bases short and J 4 bases short, with 18 bases between. CDR1 SGHDN and CDR2 FVKESK come from the germline V gene. The CDR3 nucleotides are TGTGCCAGCAGCCACCTTGCCTGGGGGGACCTCTATGGCTACACCTTC. This translates into CASSHLAWGDLYGYTF. The whole variable domain, remainder taken from reference TRBV14 and TRBJ1-2, is EAGVTQFPSHSVIEKGQTVTLRCDPISGHDNLYWYRRVMGKEIKFLLHFVKESKQDESGMPNNRFLAERTGGTYSTLKVQPAELEDSGVYFCASSHLAWGDLYGYTFGSGTRLTVV.

V gene TRBV9 combines with J gene TRBJ2-7; D is possibly TRBD1 (8 bases). V shed 4 bases and J shed 4 bases, with 18 bases lying between them. Looked up from germline, CDR1 is SGDLS and CDR2 is YYNGEE. The CDR3 covers 15 residues. For the CDR3, the DNA is TGTGCCAGCAGCCCAGGGGGCGGGAGTTCGTACGAGCAGTACTTC. It translates to CASSPGGGSSYEQYF.

This sequence joins TRBV28 and TRBJ2-7; 11 bases agree with TRBD2. Per germline, CDR1 MDHEN and CDR2 SYDVKM. J was trimmed by 5 bases and V by 5 bases; bases with no gene match: 5. The CDR3 is made up of 14 amino acids. The CDR3 DNA follows: TGTGCCAGCAGTGGTCTAGCGGGAGGTCACGAGCAGTACTTC. It translates to CASSGLAGGHEQYF.

This clone was seen once. This rearrangement joins TRBV18 to TRBJ2-5, with a possible D match to TRBD1 (6 bases). CDR1 is KGHSH and CDR2 is LQKENI in the germline V gene. This CDR3 contains 16 residues. The V end was cut by 5 bases, the J end by 2 bases, with 18 bases between. The CDR3 is CASSYQRQVQQETQYF. CDR3 bases: TGTGCCAGCTCATATCAGAGACAGGTTCAACAAGAGACCCAGTACTTC.

As for this clone: In the same sample, other DNA sequences code for this CDR3. The chain joins TRBV28 to TRBJ1-3; 9 bases line up with TRBD1. The CDR3 is made up of 15 amino acids. Germline V gives CDR1 MDHEN, CDR2 SYDVKM. The trim removed 2 bases at V and 4 bases at J, leaving 3 bases unmatched. CDR3 DNA sequence: TGTGCCAGCAGTTTAGGGACAGGGACCGGAAACACCATATATTTT. It translates to CASSLGTGTGNTIYF.

V usage is TRBV6-1 and J usage is TRBJ2-3; weak D call: TRBD1 (7 bases). This CDR3 comprises 15 residues. Trimming stripped 8 bases from V and 0 bases from J, with 15 bases between. Germline V CDR1 and CDR2: MNHNS, SASEGT. The CDR3 here is CASGRTGSSTDTQYF. In DNA, the CDR3 is TGTGCCAGCGGGAGGACAGGTTCTAGCACAGATACGCAGTATTTT.

The chain carries TRBV7-6 and TRBJ2-1, with TRBD2 matching 9 bases. Trimming at V came to 1 base and at J to 0 bases, leaving 1 base not matched to a gene. The germline V gene encodes CDR1 SGHVS and CDR2 FNYEAQ. This CDR3 has 16 amino acids. CDR3 nucleotide sequence: TGTGCCAGCAGCTTAGGTAGCGGGAGCTCCTACAATGAGCAGTTCTTC. Protein sequence: CASSLGSGSSYNEQFF.

The rearrangement joins TRBV7-2 to TRBJ2-5; D is unresolved. The CDR3 runs 13 residues. V lost 4 bases to trimming and J lost 5 bases, with 11 bases between them. Germline V gives CDR1 SGHTA, CDR2 FQGNSA. CDR3 region: CASSSKPAETQYF. CDR3 in DNA: TGTGCCAGCAGCTCCAAACCAGCGGAGACCCAGTACTTC. The entire variable domain, with the rest obtained from reference TRBV7-2 and TRBJ2-5, is as follows: GAGVSQSPSNKVTEKGKDVELRCDPISGHTALYWYRQSLGQGLEFLIYFQGNSAPDKSGLPSDRFSAERTGGSVSTLTIQRTQQEDSAVYLCASSSKPAETQYFGPGTRLLVL.

The rearrangement joins TRBV4-1 to TRBJ1-2; 7 bases align to TRBD1. The CDR3 covers 12 residues. Germline V gene lookup returns CDR1 MGHRA and CDR2 YSYEKL. V lost 4 bases and J lost 4; bases outside the gene matches: 0. CDR3 coding DNA: TGCGCCAGCAGCCGGGACAGCTATGGCTACACCTTC. Protein product: CASSRDSYGYTF.

This chain joins TRBV7-2 and TRBJ2-1; a possible D gene is TRBD1 (6 bases). V dropped 5 bases and J dropped 12 bases, with 11 bases sitting between them. The CDR3 is made up of 11 amino acids. Germline assignment: CDR1 SGHTA and CDR2 FQGNSA. This CDR3 is CASSLIGGQFF. The DNA of the CDR3 is TGTGCCAGCAGCCTAATAGGGGGGCAGTTCTTC.

The chain joins TRBV11-2 to TRBJ2-1; a weak D match, TRBD2 (5 bases). Germline CDR1 SGHAT, CDR2 FQNNGV. Trimming removed 2 bases at V and 4 bases at J, with 12 bases between. The CDR3 is 15 residues long. The chain's CDR3 is CASSLRPGEYNEQFF. In DNA, the CDR3 is TGTGCCAGCAGCTTAAGGCCTGGGGAGTACAATGAGCAGTTCTTC.

This chain joins TRBV21-1 and TRBJ2-1; TRBD2, the D gene given by the table, was not confirmed from the DNA. TRBV21-1 is noted as a pseudogene. CDR3 size: 16 residues. The DNA for the CDR3 is TGTGCCAGCAGCAAACCGACTCAAGACCACCACAATGAGCAGTTCTTC. Protein product: CASSKPTQDHHNEQFF.

The chain links TRBV19 to TRBJ2-1; 13 nucleotides align to TRBD2. CDR1 and CDR2 from the germline V gene are LNHDA and SQIVND (reference sequence). The V gene end was trimmed by 3 bases and the J gene end by 7 bases; junction bases not matched to a gene: 15. The CDR3 length is 19 residues. The CDR3 sequence: CASSIGTSGRAGIGNEQFF. The CDR3 nucleotides read TGTGCCAGTAGTATCGGAACTAGCGGGAGGGCGGGCATAGGGAATGAGCAGTTCTTC.

This rearrangement joins TRBV7-2 to TRBJ2-3; D is perhaps TRBD2 (6 bases). Germline loops: CDR1 SGHTA, CDR2 FQGNSA. This CDR3 has 13 residues. V was shortened by 5 bases and J by 11 bases, with 17 bases between the two germline ends. CDR3 in DNA: TGTGCCAGCAGCCCCGCGGCGGGACGTGGGCAGTATTTT. Translation: CASSPAAGRGQYF. Together with reference TRBV7-2 and TRBJ2-3, the CDR3 gives the full variable domain: GAGVSQSPSNKVTEKGKDVELRCDPISGHTALYWYRQSLGQGLEFLIYFQGNSAPDKSGLPSDRFSAERTGGSVSTLTIQRTQQEDSAVYLCASSPAAGRGQYFGPGTRLTVL.

This sequence joins TRBV30 and TRBJ2-7; a weak D match, TRBD1 (6 bases). There are 12 residues in the CDR3. Germline loops: CDR1 GTSNPN, CDR2 SVGIG (reference sequence). Trimming took off 1 base at V and 4 bases at J, with 8 bases between the two ends. In DNA form, the CDR3 reads TGTGCCTGGAGTGCAACAGGGTACGAGCAGTACTTC. This codes for CAWSATGYEQYF.

V gene TRBV28 combines with J gene TRBJ2-7; TRBD1 is a possible D gene (6 bases). The CDR3 spans 12 residues. The V gene's germline CDR1 is MDHEN and CDR2 SYDVKM. V was cut by 8 bases and J by 4 bases, with 12 bases left in between. The CDR3 protein is CASGTLRYEQYF. The CDR3 nucleotides read TGTGCCAGCGGGACATTAAGGTACGAGCAGTACTTC. Drawing the rest from reference TRBV28 and TRBJ2-7, the complete variable domain is DVKVTQSSRYLVKRTGEKVFLECVQDMDHENMFWYRQDPGLGLRLIYFSYDVKMKEKGDIPEGYSVSREKKERFSLILESASTNQTSMYLCASGTLRYEQYFGPGTRLTVT.

The gene calls are TRBV25-1 and TRBJ2-7; no definite D call. This CDR3 spans 13 amino acids. The V gene's germline CDR1 is MGHDK and CDR2 SYGVNS. Trimming removed 1 base at V and 5 bases at J, with 9 bases between. The CDR3 nucleotides read TGTGCCAGCAGTGAATTGGAGAAACACGAGCAGTACTTC. Translated, it gives CASSELEKHEQYF.

The CDR3 nucleotides are TGCAGCGTTGTCCGGACAGCTGAAGCTTTCTTT. Its translation is CSVVRTAEAFF. This chain uses TRBV29-1 with TRBJ1-1, with D perhaps matching TRBD1 (6 bases). The CDR3 is made up of 11 amino acids. Deletions cut 4 bases from V and 6 bases from J, with 9 bases between. From germline, CDR1 is SQVTM and CDR2 ANQGSEA.

The rearrangement uses TRBV5-1 and TRBJ1-1; tentative D call: TRBD1 (6 bases). The V gene's germline CDR1 is SGHRS and CDR2 YFSETQ. CDR3 size: 12 residues. V lost 6 bases, J lost 4 bases, and 10 bases lay in between. CDR3 sequence: CASKGGSTEAFF. The CDR3 bases are TGCGCCAGCAAGGGGGGGAGCACTGAAGCTTTCTTT.

The chain employs TRBV4-1 and TRBJ2-7; maybe TRBD1 (6 bases). Germline-derived CDR1 and CDR2 are MGHRA and YSYEKL. The CDR3 covers 14 residues. Trimming left V 1 base short and J 2 bases short, with 9 bases between. This CDR3 is CASSQADRAYEQYF. The CDR3 nucleotides are TGCGCCAGCAGCCAAGCGGACAGAGCCTACGAGCAGTACTTC.

The chain couples TRBV2 to TRBJ2-7, with D possibly TRBD1 on 6 matching bases. Trimming left V 3 bases short and J 6 bases short, with 21 bases between. CDR1 SNHLY and CDR2 FYNNEI come from the germline V gene. The CDR3 is 16 amino acids. DNA for the CDR3: TGTGCCAGCAGTGAGGGTACCGGGACAAACTCATTCGAGCAGTACTTC. It translates to CASSEGTGTNSFEQYF.

The V and J genes are TRBV30 and TRBJ1-5; 7 nucleotides agree with TRBD1. Germline CDR1 reads GTSNPN; CDR2 reads SVGIG (reference sequence). Unmatched junction bases numbered 6, after V lost 0 bases and J lost 7 bases. The CDR3 is 14 residues long. The CDR3 here is CAWSVGKGGQPQHF. In nucleotides, the CDR3 is TGTGCCTGGAGTGTAGGGAAAGGGGGCCAGCCCCAGCATTTT.

The chain recombines TRBV29-1 with TRBJ1-5; a weak D match, TRBD1 (6 bases). V was cut by 5 bases and J by 5 bases, with 16 bases left in between. CDR1 is SQVTM and CDR2 is ANQGSEA in the germline V gene. This CDR3 spans 14 amino acids. The CDR3 bases are TGCAGCGTTAACGGAGGGGGAGGGGATCAGCCCCAGCATTTT. This encodes CSVNGGGGDQPQHF.

This chain joins TRBV6-5 and TRBJ2-1; TRBD2 agrees at 10 bases. Trimming removed 5 bases from V and 3 bases from J; junction bases left unmatched: 4. Germline V gene data show CDR1 as MNHEY and CDR2 as SVGAGI. The CDR3 has 15 amino acids. The CDR3 is CASSARLAGYNEQFF. The DNA for the CDR3 is TGTGCCAGCAGTGCCCGACTAGCGGGCTACAATGAGCAGTTCTTC.

The gene calls are TRBV28 and TRBJ2-2; TRBD1 might be the D (6 bases). This CDR3 spans 15 amino acids. Germline loops: CDR1 MDHEN, CDR2 SYDVKM. Trimming removed 6 bases at V and 6 bases at J, with 17 bases between. The CDR3 region has the DNA TGTGCCAGCAGCCCATCTTTGGGGGCGTCCGGGGAGCTGTTTTTT. Its translation: CASSPSLGASGELFF.